This T cell receptor beta chain was identified in a study of blood T cells in healthy people across ages. Per sample, at least 5 micrograms of total RNA were extracted. For the second PCR, which ran for about 7 to 11 cycles, a sample-barcoded 5' primer and a J-beta primer mix were used. Sequencing yielded, for each sample, at least 3 million paired-end reads carrying CDR3. TCRdb re-derived calls from the 5' RACE reads in MiXCR, one entry per CDR3 protein. The sample yields approximately 900,000 distinct CDR3 sequences, almost 30% seen once. Remarks on this clonotype: The conserved final phenylalanine or tryptophan is absent from the CDR3, which likely points to a read error.

These sequences were also reported in another study, on T cells of mothers and their children.

The receptor's source is a woman aged 40 to 50 in good health. The sample was blood.

The CDR3 sequence: CASSIGLAGVRSTDTQYC. For the CDR3, the DNA is TGTGCCAGCAGCATCGGACTAGCGGGGGTGAGAAGCACAGATACGCAGTATTGT. The J gene is TRBJ2-3, the V gene TRBV7-3; 13 bases fit TRBD2. The CDR3 consists of 18 residues. The V gene's germline CDR1 is SGHTA and CDR2 FQGTGA. V dropped 5 bases and J dropped 0; count of bases not matched to a gene: 8.